Listed below are T cell receptor beta chains from one sample, sequenced in a study of graft-versus-host responses after intestinal transplantation. The data were produced by immunoSEQ multiplex PCR, yet TCRdb's version contains in-frame clones alone and is incomplete. This sample has 12,000 to 15,000 clones, with about 29% found just once. Source: alloreactive CD4+ T cells from a mixed lymphocyte reaction culture, taken before intestinal transplant. These receptors were taken from a human patient who received an intestinal transplant. CDR3s leave out the opening cysteine and the closing phenylalanine or tryptophan.

>10|TRBV5-1
ASSLEGSDAF
>12|TRBV11-3
ASRPGQGAYEQY
>13|TRBV30
AWSGSGRLTDTQY
>10|TRBV28
ASRGGSYEQY
>15|TRBV4-2
ASSLIDREVSGNTIY
>12|TRBV18
ASSPRLVADTQY
>12|TRBV10-2
ASSAQGRGYEQY
>10|TRBV2
ASSSTGDGYT
>14|TRBV7-2
ASSWGGGRANYGYT
>10|TRBV19
ASNSRRTEAF
>14|TRBV5-6
ASSPAGLAGPDTQY
>13|TRBV7-2
ASSVTSGRPYEQY
>12|TRBV6-6
ASSYLGTQETQY
>12|TRBV14
ASTRTYRGNTIY
>12|TRBV18
ASSPGQGILEAF
>13|TRBV5-1
ASSLAGQGVGELF
>17|TRBV7-7
ASSGNCKVPQSRANVLT
>12|TRBV30
GVGPGQGTYEQY
>14|TRBV7-6
ASSLALTVSNYGYT
>13|TRBV7-6
ASSLEVGTRGEQY
>10|TRBV7-3
ASSLNQETQY
>11|TRBV7-2
ASSLVANYGYT
>13|TRBV5-1
ASSLAPTRAYEQY
>15|TRBV7-2
ASSLILAGHTPTEQY
>13|TRBV5-1
ASSLTGGSYNEQF
>13|TRBV6-1
ASSDTSGPYNEQF
>14|TRBV4-3
ASSPGTGGPYNEQF
>14|TRBV7-3
ASSFGHGGKNTEAF
>11|TRBV7-2
ASSQDRGLAQH
>13|TRBV5-1
ASSAGRLMNTEAF
>11|TRBV11-2
ASSPTGYNEQF
>15|TRBV5-1
ASSLGTGVKSNEKLF
>12|TRBV6-6
ASSYWQGPYEQY
>10|TRBV5-6
ASSLWVSGYT
>13|TRBV5-1
ASSSGGTLGNTIY
>12|TRBV9
ASSPRDSSYEQY
>10|TRBV9
ASSVDGNTIY
>11|TRBV6-1
ASRLSGANVLT
>10|TRBV4-1
ASSQDLYEQY
>11|TRBV6-6
AISRGVEDTQY
>13|TRBV27
ASSPQGGRAYEQY
>9|TRBV6-6
ASSSPYEQY
>12|TRBV11-2
ASSSGQLTDTQY
>13|TRBV10-3
ASRKNRGSSYEQY
>14|TRBV4-2
ASSLGGLGYSYEQY
>12|TRBV4-3
ASSRSQREHEQF
>10|TRBV2
ASSALNYGYT
>14|TRBV19
ATKGLAGGLLETQY
>13|TRBV19
ASSINKGRNTEAF
>11|TRBV7-9
ASSPTGRYGYT
>9|TRBV5-1
ASSEYNEQF
>13|TRBV28
ASSPTGRFNQPQH
>17|TRBV2
ASSLSRDRERSPNEKLF
>14|TRBV28
ASSQTGGLGNQPQH
>12|TRBV19
ASHLRTGNTEAF